This T cell receptor (beta chain) originates from a study of CD8+ T cells in alopecia areata. The study, taken as a whole, reports: Although TCR sharing was seen in mice, sharing across patients was less clear, possibly for HLA-related reasons. Elevated clonality characterized lesional scalp relative to normal scalp, particularly in alopecia totalis/universalis.

Points on this clone: The target antigen is unknown.

The CDR3 sequence is 12 residues long. CDR1 SGDLS and CDR2 YYNGEE come from the germline V gene. Deletions cut 9 bases from V and 0 bases from J, with 9 bases between. Sequencing relied on a cDNA template that was reverse transcribed from extracted RNA. Clones were sequenced by immunoSEQ multiplex PCR, and TCRdb holds only the in-frame ones, with some missing. Among roughly 150,000 clones listed, 55% were seen once. The sequence came from a human donor in good health. V usage is TRBV9 and J usage is TRBJ1-1, with unresolved D. The specimen was CD4+ T cells sorted from blood. This CDR3 reads CATPTVNTEAFF. CDR3 nucleotide sequence: TGTGCCACCCCCACAGTGAACACTGAAGCTTTCTTT. Looking up the rest from reference TRBV9 and TRBJ1-1 gives the full variable domain: DSGVTQTPKHLITATGQRVTLRCSPRSGDLSVYWYQQSLDQGLQFLIQYYNGEERAKGNILERFSAQQFPDLHSELNLSSLELGDSALYFCATPTVNTEAFFGQGTRLTVV.